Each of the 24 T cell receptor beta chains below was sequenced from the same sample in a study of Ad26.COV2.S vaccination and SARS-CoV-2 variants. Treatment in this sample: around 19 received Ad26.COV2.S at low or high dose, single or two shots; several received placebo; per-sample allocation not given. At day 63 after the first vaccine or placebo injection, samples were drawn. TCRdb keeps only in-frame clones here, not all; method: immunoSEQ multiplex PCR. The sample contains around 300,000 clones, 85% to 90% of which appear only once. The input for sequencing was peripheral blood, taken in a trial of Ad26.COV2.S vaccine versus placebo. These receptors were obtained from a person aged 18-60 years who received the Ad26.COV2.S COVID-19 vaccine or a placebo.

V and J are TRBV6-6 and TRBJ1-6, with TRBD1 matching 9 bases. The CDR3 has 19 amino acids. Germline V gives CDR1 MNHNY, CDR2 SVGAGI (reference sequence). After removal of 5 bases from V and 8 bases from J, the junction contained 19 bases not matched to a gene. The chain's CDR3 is CASSPHLSRQGVRDSPLHF. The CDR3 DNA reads TGTGCCAGCAGTCCCCACCTATCCAGACAGGGGGTTAGGGATTCACCCCTCCACTTT.

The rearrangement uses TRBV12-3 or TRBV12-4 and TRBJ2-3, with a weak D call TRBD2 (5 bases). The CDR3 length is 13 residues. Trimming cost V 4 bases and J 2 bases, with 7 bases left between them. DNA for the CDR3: TGTGCCAGCAGTTCGGGAAACACAGATACGCAGTATTTT. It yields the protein CASSSGNTDTQYF.

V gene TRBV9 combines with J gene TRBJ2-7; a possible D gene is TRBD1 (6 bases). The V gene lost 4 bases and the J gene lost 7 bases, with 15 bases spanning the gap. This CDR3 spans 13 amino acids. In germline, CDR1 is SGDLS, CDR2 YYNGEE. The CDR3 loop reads CASSPRGGWEQYF. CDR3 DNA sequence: TGTGCCAGCAGCCCGAGAGGGGGTTGGGAGCAGTACTTC.

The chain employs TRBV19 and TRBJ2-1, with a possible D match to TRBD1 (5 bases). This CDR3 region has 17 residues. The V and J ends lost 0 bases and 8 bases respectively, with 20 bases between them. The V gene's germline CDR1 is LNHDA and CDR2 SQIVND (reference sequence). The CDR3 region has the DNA TGTGCCAGTAGTATAGACCCTCTCCAGGAAGGGGCCGATGAGCAGTTCTTC. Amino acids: CASSIDPLQEGADEQFF.

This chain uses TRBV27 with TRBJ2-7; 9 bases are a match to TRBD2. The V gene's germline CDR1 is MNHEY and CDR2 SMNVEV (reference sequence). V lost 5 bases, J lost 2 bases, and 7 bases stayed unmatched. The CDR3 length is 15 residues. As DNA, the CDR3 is TGTGCCAGCAGTCCCTTAGCGGGGGAAACCTACGAGCAGTACTTC. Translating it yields CASSPLAGETYEQYF.

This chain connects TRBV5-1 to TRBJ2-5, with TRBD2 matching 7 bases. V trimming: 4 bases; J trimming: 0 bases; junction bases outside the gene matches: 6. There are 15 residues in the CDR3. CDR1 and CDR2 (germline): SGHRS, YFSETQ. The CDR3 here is CASSRHTSDQETQYF. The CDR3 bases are TGCGCCAGCAGCCGACATACTAGCGACCAAGAGACCCAGTACTTC. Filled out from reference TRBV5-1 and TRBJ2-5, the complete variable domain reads KAGVTQTPRYLIKTRGQQVTLSCSPISGHRSVSWYQQTPGQGLQFLFEYFSETQRNKGNFPGRFSGRQFSNSRSEMNVSTLELGDSALYLCASSRHTSDQETQYFGPGTRLLVL.

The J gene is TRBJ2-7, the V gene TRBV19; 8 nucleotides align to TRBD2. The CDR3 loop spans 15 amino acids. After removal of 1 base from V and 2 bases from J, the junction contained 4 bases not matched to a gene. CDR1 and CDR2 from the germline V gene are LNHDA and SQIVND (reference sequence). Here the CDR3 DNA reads TGTGCCAGTAGTATAGCAGCGGGAGTTACCTACGAGCAGTACTTC. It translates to CASSIAAGVTYEQYF.

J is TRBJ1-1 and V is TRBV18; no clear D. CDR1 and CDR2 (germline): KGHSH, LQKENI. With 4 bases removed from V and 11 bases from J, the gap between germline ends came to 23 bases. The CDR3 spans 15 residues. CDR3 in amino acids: CASSQSQDPKGLAFF. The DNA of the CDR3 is TGTGCCAGCTCACAATCCCAGGACCCAAAGGGATTGGCTTTCTTT.

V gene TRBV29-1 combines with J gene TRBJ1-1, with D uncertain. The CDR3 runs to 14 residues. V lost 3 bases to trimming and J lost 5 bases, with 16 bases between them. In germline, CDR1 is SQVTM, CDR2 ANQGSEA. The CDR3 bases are TGCAGCGTTGAGGTCAGAGCATGGAGGACTGAAGCTTTCTTT. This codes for CSVEVRAWRTEAFF.

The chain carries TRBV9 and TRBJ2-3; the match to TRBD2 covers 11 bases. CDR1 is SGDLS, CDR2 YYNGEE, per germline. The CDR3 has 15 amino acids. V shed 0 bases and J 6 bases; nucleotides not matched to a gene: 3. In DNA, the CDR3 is TGTGCCAGCAGCGTAGTAGCGGGAGGGCCGGATACGCAGTATTTT. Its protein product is CASSVVAGGPDTQYF. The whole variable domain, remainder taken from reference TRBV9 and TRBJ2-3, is DSGVTQTPKHLITATGQRVTLRCSPRSGDLSVYWYQQSLDQGLQFLIQYYNGEERAKGNILERFSAQQFPDLHSELNLSSLELGDSALYFCASSVVAGGPDTQYFGPGTRLTVL.

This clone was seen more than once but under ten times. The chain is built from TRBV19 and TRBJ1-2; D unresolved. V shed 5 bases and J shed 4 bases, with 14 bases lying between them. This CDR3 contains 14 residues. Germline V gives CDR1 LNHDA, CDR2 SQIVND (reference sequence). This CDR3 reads CASSENPEPYGYTF. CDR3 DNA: TGTGCCAGTAGTGAGAACCCGGAACCCTATGGCTACACCTTC.

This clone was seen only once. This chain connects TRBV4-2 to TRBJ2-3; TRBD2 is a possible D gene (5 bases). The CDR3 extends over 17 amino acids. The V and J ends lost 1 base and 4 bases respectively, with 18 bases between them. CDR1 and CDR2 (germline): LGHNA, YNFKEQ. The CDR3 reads CASSQGSGRRSADTQYF. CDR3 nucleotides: TGTGCCAGCAGCCAAGGGAGCGGTCGACGATCCGCAGATACGCAGTATTTT.

CDR3 protein: CASSPQPGQGFEAFF. The DNA for the CDR3 is TGTGCCAGCAGCCCGCAGCCGGGACAGGGATTTGAAGCTTTCTTT. The chain couples TRBV3-1 (or the pseudogene TRBV3-2) to TRBJ1-1, with 9 bases aligning to TRBD1. The CDR3 is made up of 15 amino acids. Looked up from germline, CDR1 is LGHDT and CDR2 is YNNKEL (reference sequence). V lost 4 bases and J lost 7; bases outside the gene matches: 10.

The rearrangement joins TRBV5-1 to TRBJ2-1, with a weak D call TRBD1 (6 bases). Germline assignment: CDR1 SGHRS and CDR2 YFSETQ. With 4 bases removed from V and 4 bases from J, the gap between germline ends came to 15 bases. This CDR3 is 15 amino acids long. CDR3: CASSPTGANYNEQFF. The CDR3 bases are TGCGCCAGCAGCCCGACAGGAGCTAATTACAATGAGCAGTTCTTC.

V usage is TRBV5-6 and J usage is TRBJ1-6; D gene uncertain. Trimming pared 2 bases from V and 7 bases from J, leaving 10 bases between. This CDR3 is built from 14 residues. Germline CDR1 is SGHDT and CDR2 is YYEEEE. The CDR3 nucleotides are TGTGCCAGCAGCTTTGGGGAGGCGAATTCACCCCTCCACTTT. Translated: CASSFGEANSPLHF.

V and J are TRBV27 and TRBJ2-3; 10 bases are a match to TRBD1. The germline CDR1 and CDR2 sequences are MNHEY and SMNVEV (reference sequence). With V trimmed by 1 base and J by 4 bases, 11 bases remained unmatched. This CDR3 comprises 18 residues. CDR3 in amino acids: CASSLFLGGDRGPDTQYF. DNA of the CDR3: TGTGCCAGCAGTTTATTCCTCGGCGGGGACAGGGGACCAGATACGCAGTATTTT.

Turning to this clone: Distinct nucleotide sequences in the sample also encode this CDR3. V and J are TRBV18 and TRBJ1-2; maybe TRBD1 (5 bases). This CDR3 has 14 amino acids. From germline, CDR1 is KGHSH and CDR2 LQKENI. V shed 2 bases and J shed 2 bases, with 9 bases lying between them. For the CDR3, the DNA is TGTGCCAGCTCACCAGACAGCTCGAACTATGGCTACACCTTC. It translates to CASSPDSSNYGYTF.

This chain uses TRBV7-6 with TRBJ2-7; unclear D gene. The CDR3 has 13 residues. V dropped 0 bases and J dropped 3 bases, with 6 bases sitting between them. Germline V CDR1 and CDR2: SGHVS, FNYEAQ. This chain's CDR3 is CASSLAVDYEQYF. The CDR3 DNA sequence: TGTGCCAGCAGCTTAGCGGTAGACTACGAGCAGTACTTC.

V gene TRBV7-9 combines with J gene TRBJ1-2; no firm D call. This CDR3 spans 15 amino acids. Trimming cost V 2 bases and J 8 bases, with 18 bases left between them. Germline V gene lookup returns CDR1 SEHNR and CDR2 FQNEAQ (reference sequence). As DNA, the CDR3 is TGTGCCAGCAGCTTATCAGGCTCGGGCAGATCCGGCTACACCTTC. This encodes CASSLSGSGRSGYTF.

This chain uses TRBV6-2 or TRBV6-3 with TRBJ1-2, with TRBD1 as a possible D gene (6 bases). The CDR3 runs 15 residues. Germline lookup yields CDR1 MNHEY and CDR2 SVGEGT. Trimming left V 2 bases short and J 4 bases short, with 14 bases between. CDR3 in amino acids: CASSYGGHHPYGYTF. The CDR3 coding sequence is TGTGCCAGCAGTTACGGGGGCCACCACCCCTATGGCTACACCTTC.

The CDR3 loop is CASSPPLGGNTIYF. The CDR3 coding sequence is TGTGCCAGCAGCCCCCCTCTGGGTGGAAACACCATATATTTT. The chain uses TRBV9 and TRBJ1-3, with D unclear. The germline V and J ends were trimmed by 4 bases and 3 bases, with 11 bases remaining between them. Germline CDR1 SGDLS, CDR2 YYNGEE. CDR3 size: 14 residues.

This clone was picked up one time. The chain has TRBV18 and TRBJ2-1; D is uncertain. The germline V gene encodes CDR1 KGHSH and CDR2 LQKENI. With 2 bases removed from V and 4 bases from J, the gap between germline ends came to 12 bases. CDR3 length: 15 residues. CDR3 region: CASSPTDNGYNEQFF. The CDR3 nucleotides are TGTGCCAGCTCACCAACAGATAATGGATACAATGAGCAGTTCTTC.

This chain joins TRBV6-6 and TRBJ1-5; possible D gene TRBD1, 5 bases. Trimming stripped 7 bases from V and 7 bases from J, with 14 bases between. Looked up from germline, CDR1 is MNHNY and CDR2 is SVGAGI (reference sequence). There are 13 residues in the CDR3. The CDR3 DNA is TGTGCCAGCACCGAGAGCGGGGCCCAGCCCCAGCATTTT. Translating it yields CASTESGAQPQHF.

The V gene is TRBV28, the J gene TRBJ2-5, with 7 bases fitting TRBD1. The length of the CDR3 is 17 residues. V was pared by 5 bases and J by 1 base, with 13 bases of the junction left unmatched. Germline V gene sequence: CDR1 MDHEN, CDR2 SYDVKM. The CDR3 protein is CASSRTRDRLIQETQYF. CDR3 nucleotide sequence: TGTGCCAGCAGTCGAACTAGGGACAGACTAATCCAAGAGACCCAGTACTTC.